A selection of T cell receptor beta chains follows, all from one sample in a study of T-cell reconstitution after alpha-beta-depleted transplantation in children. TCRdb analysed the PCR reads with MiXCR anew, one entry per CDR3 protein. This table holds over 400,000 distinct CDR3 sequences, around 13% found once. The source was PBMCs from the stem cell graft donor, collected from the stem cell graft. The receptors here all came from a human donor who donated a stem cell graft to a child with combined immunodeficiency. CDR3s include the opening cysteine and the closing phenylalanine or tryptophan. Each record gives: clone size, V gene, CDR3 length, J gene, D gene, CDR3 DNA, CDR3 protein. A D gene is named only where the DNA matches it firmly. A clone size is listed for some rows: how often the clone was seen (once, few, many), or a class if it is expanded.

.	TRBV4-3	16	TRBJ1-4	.	TGCGCCAGCAGCCAAGAGGGGGCGGCCTCCGCTGAAAAACTGTTTTTT	CASSQEGAASAEKLFF
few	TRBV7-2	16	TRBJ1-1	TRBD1	TGTGCCAGCAGCCTGGGACAGGGGCTCATGAACACTGAAGCTTTCTTT	CASSLGQGLMNTEAFF
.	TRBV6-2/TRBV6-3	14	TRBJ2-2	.	TGTGCCAGCAATCGGGGGGCCAACACCGGGGAGCTGTTTTTT	CASNRGANTGELFF
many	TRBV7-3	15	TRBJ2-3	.	TGTGCCAGCAGCTACGGAGGGGGCAGTACAGATACGCAGTATTTT	CASSYGGGSTDTQYF
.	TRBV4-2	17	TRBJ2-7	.	TGTGCCATCAGCCTCGGGGTCGCCATCGAGAACAAATACGAGCAGTACTTC	CAISLGVAIENKYEQYF
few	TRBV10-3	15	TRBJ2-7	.	TGTGCCATCAGTGTGAGCGGACTCCTAGCCTACGAGCAGTACTTC	CAISVSGLLAYEQYF
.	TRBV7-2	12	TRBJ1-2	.	TGTGCCAGCAGCTTAGTCTTGGGGGTCTACACCTTC	CASSLVLGVYTF
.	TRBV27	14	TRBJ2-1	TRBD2	TGTGCCAGCGCGCCGGGGGGATCCTACAATGAGCAGTTCTTC	CASAPGGSYNEQFF
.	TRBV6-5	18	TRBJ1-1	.	TGTGCCAGCAGTTACTCGCCAATGGGGCAGCCCTTAAGGACTGAAGCTTTCTTT	CASSYSPMGQPLRTEAFF
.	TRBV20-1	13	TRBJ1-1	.	TGCAGTGCTAGTAGGGCTGGGAACACTGAAGCTTTCTTT	CSASRAGNTEAFF
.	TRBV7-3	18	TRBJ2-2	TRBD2	TGTGCCAGCAGCTTAATGGCTAGCGGGAGTTTAAACGCCGGGGAGCTGTTTTTT	CASSLMASGSLNAGELFF
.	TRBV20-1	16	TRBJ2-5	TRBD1	TGCAGTGCTAGAGATCCCGGGACAGGGGTGGAAGAGACCCAGTACTTC	CSARDPGTGVEETQYF
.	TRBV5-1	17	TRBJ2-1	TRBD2	TGCGCCAGCAGCCTAGCGGGGGATACTAGGGGATACAATGAGCAGTTCTTC	CASSLAGDTRGYNEQFF
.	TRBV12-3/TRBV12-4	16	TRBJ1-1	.	TGTGCCAGCAGTCCCCTGATGGCAGTGATGAACACTGAAGCTTTCTTT	CASSPLMAVMNTEAFF
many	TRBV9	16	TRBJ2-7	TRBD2	TGTGCCAGCAGCCCAGAGGGGGCTAGCGGGAGCTACGAGCAGTACTTC	CASSPEGASGSYEQYF
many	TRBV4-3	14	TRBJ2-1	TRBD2	TGCGCCAGCAGCCAACTGGGGGGGGATAATGAGCAGTTCTTC	CASSQLGGDNEQFF
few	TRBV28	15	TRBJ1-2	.	TGTGCCAGCACCCGGCCTCTTGGCGCAAACTATGGCTACACCTTC	CASTRPLGANYGYTF
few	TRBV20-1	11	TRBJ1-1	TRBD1	TGCAGTGCCTACAGGGGAACTGAAGCTTTCTTT	CSAYRGTEAFF
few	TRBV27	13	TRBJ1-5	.	TGTGCCAGCAGTTTTTCCGTAAACCAGCCCCAGCATTTT	CASSFSVNQPQHF
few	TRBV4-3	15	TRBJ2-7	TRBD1	TGCGCCAGCAGCCAAGTATTGGACAGGGTTTCCGAGCAGTACTTC	CASSQVLDRVSEQYF
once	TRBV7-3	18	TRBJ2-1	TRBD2	TGTGCCAGCAGCTTTAACGGGGGGGCCGCACGGTCCTACAATGAGCAGTTCTTC	CASSFNGGAARSYNEQFF
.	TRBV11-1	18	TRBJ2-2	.	TGTGCCAGCAGCTTAGGGCAGCCGCACCGCTTAAGCACCGGGGAGCTGTTTTTT	CASSLGQPHRLSTGELFF
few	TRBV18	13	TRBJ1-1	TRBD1	TGTGCCAGCTCACCACTCGGACAGGGAGAAGCTTTCTTT	CASSPLGQGEAFF
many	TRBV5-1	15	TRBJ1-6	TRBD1	TGCGCCAGAGTACCGGGACAGGGGATGAATTCACCCCTCCACTTT	CARVPGQGMNSPLHF
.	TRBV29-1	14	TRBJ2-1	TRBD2	TGCAGCGCTCCAGGACTAGCGAGTTACAATGAGCAGTTCTTC	CSAPGLASYNEQFF
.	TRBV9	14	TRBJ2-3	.	TGTGCCAGCAGCGAAGCAGTGAGCACAGATACGCAGTATTTT	CASSEAVSTDTQYF
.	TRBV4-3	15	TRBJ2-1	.	TGCGCCAGCAGCCAATATCAGGGACTTAGCAATGAGCAGTTCTTC	CASSQYQGLSNEQFF
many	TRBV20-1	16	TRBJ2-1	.	TGCAGTGCTAACCGCCCCCGGGGAATAGGGTTCAATGAGCAGTTCTTC	CSANRPRGIGFNEQFF
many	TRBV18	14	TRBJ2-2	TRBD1	TGTGCCAGCGATGTGACAGGGTACTCCGGGGAGCTGTTTTTT	CASDVTGYSGELFF
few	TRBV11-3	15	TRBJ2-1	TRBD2	TGTGCCAGCAGCTATAGCGGGAGGGCCCACAATGAGCAGTTCTTC	CASSYSGRAHNEQFF
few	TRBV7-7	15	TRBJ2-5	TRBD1	TGTGCCAGCAGCTTAGACGGACAGGGGATGGAGACCCAGTACTTC	CASSLDGQGMETQYF
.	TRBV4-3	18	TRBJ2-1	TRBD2	TGCGCCAGCAGCCCCACGACGGGACTAGCGGGATCCTACAATGAGCAGTTCTTC	CASSPTTGLAGSYNEQFF
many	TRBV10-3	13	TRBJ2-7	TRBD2	TGTGCCATCGCTAGCGGGAGCTCCTACGAGCAGTACTTC	CAIASGSSYEQYF
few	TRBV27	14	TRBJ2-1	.	TGTGCCAGCAGTTGGGGTAGCTCCTACAATGAGCAGTTCTTC	CASSWGSSYNEQFF
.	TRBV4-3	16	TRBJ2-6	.	TGCGCCAGCAGCCAAGCCCTAGTGGCTGGGGCCAACGTCCTGACTTTC	CASSQALVAGANVLTF
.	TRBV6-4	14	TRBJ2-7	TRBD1	TGTGCCAGATCGCCTGGGACAGGGGAGGACGAGCAGTACTTC	CARSPGTGEDEQYF
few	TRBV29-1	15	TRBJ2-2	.	TGCAGCGTTGAAGAACCGACAGGTGAAACCGGGGAGCTGTTTTTT	CSVEEPTGETGELFF
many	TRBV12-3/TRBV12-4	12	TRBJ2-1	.	TGTGCCAGCACTGGCCTCGACAATGAGCAGTTCTTC	CASTGLDNEQFF
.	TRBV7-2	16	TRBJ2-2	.	TGTGCCAGCAGCTTAGCTGTGGGGGGGCGGACCGGGGAGCTGTTTTTT	CASSLAVGGRTGELFF
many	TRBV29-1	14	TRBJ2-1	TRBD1	TGCAGCGTTGCATTGGGACAGGGGACCAATGAGCAGTTCTTC	CSVALGQGTNEQFF
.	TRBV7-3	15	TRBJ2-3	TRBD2	TGTGCCAGCAGCCCCGGGGGGAAACCCACAGATACGCAGTATTTT	CASSPGGKPTDTQYF
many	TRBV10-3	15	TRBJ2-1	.	TGTGCCATCAAGGAGGGACCCCTGTCCTACAATGAGCAGTTCTTC	CAIKEGPLSYNEQFF
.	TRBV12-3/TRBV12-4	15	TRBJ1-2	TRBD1	TGTGCCAGCAGTTTAGCAGGGGGCAGTAGGTATGGCTACACCTTC	CASSLAGGSRYGYTF
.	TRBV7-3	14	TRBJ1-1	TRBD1	TGTGCCAGCAGCTTAGTTAGGGGGCATACTGAAGCTTTCTTT	CASSLVRGHTEAFF
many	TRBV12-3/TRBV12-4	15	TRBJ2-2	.	TGTGCCAGCAGTTTAAATGCCAGGGGCACCGGGGAGCTGTTTTTT	CASSLNARGTGELFF
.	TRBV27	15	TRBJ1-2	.	TGTGCCAGCAGTTTAGGACTACCCGCTAACTATGGCTACACCTTC	CASSLGLPANYGYTF
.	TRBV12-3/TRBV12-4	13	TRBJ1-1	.	TGTGCCAGCAGTTTCGGGACGTACACTGAAGCTTTCTTT	CASSFGTYTEAFF
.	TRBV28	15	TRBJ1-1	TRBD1	TGTGCCAGCAACGACAGGGGCCTGAGGGACACTGAAGCTTTCTTT	CASNDRGLRDTEAFF